This T cell receptor beta chain was sequenced during a study of OX40 agonist ivuxolimab in advanced cancers. Study information: The study gave patients intravenous ivuxolimab at 0.01 to 10 mg/kg every 2 weeks. Age averaged around 58 years (range about 20 to 80), and approximately 80% were male.

Trimming at V came to 4 bases and at J to 9 bases, leaving 12 bases not matched to a gene. The CDR3 extends over 15 amino acids. Germline loops: CDR1 GTSNPN, CDR2 SVGIG (reference sequence). Libraries were prepared by immunoSEQ multiplex PCR; TCRdb keeps only in-frame clonotypes and omits some of them. The sample lists more than 80,000 clones, 85% to 95% occurring once. The V call is TRBV30, the J call TRBJ1-6; 7 bases agree with TRBD1. The TCR originated in an adult with an advanced solid tumor such as melanoma, head and neck, liver or kidney cancer. The sequenced sample was CD4+ or CD8+ T cells sorted from blood, obtained in a trial of the OX40 agonist ivuxolimab. In nucleotides, the CDR3 is TGTGCCTGGACTCCCCGGGACAGAAATTTTTCACCCCTCCACTTT. This translates into CAWTPRDRNFSPLHF.